This TCR beta chain appears in the sequencing data of a study of shared clonotypes between healthy human individuals. Comments on this clone: Its antigen is not known.

Study-wide findings and caveats: Larger estimated richness was generally recorded for naive subsets relative to memory subsets.

Germline values: CDR1 MGHRA, CDR2 YSYEKL. The CDR3 loop spans 16 amino acids. J was trimmed by 8 bases and V by 5 bases; bases with no gene match: 8. The authors' processing: From ImmunoSEQ came sequences covering only the junction and carrying no quality scores, so filtering differed. Clones were sequenced by immunoSEQ multiplex PCR, and TCRdb holds only the in-frame ones, with some missing. V and J calls and clone size are copied from that table; D and trimming were computed from the DNA. The sample records 600,000 to 750,000 clones, about 90% being singletons. The sequenced sample was memory CD8+ T cells from PBMCs. Regarding subset: CD45RO+ cells pooled with CCR7-negative TemRA cells. The chain is built from TRBV4-1 and TRBJ2-1; 14 bases line up with TRBD2. The receptor was isolated from a man aged 18 to 30 in good health. Some clones in this sample may be carry-over from other donors' samples. Here the CDR3 DNA reads TGCGCCAGCAGCTTGACTAGCGGGAGGGCCGGCGATGAGCAGTTCTTC. It encodes CASSLTSGRAGDEQFF.